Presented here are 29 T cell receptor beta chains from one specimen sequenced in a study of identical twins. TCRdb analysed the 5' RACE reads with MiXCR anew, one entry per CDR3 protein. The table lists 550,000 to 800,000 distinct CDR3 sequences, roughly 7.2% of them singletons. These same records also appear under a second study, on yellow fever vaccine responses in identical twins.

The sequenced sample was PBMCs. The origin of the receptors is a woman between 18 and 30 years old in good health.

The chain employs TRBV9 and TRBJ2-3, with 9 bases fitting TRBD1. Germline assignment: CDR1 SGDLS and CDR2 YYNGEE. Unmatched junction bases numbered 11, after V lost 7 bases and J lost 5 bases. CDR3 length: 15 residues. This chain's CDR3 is CASRPLTGGGDTQYF. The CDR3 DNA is TGTGCCAGCCGACCCCTTACAGGGGGCGGAGATACGCAGTATTTT.

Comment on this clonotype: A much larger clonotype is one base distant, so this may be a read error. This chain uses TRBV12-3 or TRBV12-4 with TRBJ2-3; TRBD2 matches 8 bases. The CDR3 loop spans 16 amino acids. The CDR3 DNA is TGTACCAGCAGTTTAGTCGGGAGGGAGATCACAGATACGCAGTATTTT. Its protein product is CTSSLVGREITDTQYF.

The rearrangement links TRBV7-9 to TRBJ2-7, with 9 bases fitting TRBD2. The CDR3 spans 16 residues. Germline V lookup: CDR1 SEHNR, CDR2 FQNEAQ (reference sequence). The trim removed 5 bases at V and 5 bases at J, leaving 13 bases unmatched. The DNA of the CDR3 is TGTGCCAGCAGCATCTCCCTAGCGGGGTGGACGAACGAGCAGTACTTC. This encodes CASSISLAGWTNEQYF. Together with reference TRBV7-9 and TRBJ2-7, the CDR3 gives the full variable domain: DTGVSQNPRHKITKRGQNVTFRCDPISEHNRLYWYRQTLGQGPEFLTYFQNEAQLEKSRLLSDRFSAERPKGSFSTLEIQRTEQGDSAMYLCASSISLAGWTNEQYFGPGTRLTVT.

The CDR3 region is CSARGSAVKDIQYF. The CDR3 DNA reads TGCAGTGCTAGAGGTAGCGCGGTCAAGGACATTCAGTACTTC. The rearrangement joins TRBV20-1 to TRBJ2-4; D may be TRBD2 (5 bases). V was trimmed by 1 base and J by 8 bases, leaving 15 bases between them. This CDR3 comprises 14 residues. Germline V lookup: CDR1 DFQATT, CDR2 SNEGSKA (reference sequence).

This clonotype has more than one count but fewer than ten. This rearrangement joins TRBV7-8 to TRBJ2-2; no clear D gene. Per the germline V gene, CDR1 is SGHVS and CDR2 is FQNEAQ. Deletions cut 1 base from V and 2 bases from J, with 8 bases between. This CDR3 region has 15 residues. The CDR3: CASSLGRSNTGELFF. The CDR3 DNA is TGTGCCAGCAGCTTAGGCAGGTCTAACACCGGGGAGCTGTTTTTT. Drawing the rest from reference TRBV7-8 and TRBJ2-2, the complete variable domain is GAGVSQSPRYKVAKRGQDVALRCDPISGHVSLFWYQQALGQGPEFLTYFQNEAQLDKSGLPSDRFFAERPEGSVSTLKIQRTQQEDSAVYLCASSLGRSNTGELFFGEGSRLTVL.

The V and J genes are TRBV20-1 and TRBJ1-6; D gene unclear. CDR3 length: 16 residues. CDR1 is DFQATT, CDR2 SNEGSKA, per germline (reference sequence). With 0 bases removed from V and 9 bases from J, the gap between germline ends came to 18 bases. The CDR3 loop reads CSARDPGPSSFSPLHF. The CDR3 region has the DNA TGCAGTGCTAGAGATCCCGGACCTTCAAGCTTTTCACCCCTCCACTTT.

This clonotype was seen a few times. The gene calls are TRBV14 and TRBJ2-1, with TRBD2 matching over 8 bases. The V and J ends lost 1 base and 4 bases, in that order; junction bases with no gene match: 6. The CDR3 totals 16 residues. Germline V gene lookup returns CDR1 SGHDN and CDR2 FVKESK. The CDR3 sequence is CASSQVAGGNYNEQFF. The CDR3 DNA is TGTGCCAGCAGCCAAGTTGCGGGAGGTAATTACAATGAGCAGTTCTTC.

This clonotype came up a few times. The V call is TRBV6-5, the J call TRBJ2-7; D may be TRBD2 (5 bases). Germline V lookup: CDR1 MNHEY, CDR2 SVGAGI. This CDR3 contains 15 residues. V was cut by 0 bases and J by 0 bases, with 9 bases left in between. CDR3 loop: CASSYSRANSYEQYF. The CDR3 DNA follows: TGTGCCAGCAGTTACTCGAGGGCCAACTCCTACGAGCAGTACTTC.

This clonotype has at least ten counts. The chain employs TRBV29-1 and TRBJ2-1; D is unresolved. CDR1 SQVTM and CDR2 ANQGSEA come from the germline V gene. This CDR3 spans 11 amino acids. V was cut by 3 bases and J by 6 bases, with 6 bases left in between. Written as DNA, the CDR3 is TGCAGCGTTGAGTGGACCAATGAGCAGTTCTTC. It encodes CSVEWTNEQFF.

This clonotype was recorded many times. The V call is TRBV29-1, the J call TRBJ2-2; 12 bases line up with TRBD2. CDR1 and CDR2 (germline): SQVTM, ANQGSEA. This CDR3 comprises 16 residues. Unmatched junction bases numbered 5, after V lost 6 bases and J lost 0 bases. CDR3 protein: CSVQTSGSSNTGELFF. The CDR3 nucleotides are TGCAGCGTCCAGACTAGCGGGAGTTCGAACACCGGGGAGCTGTTTTTT.

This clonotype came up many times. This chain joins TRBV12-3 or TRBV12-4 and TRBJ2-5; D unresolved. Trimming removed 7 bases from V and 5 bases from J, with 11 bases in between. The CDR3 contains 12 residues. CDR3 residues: CASTEGRETQYF. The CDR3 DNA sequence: TGTGCCAGCACGGAAGGGCGCGAGACCCAGTACTTC.

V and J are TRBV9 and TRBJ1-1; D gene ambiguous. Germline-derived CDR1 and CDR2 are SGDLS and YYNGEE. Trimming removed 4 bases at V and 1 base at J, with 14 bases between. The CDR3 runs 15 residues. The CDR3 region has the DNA TGTGCCAGCAGCACCCCCTCGTCGCCGAACACTGAAGCTTTCTTT. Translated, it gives CASSTPSSPNTEAFF.

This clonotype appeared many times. DNA of the CDR3: TGCGCCAGCAGCCAGGGGACTAGCAATCCGGGAGAGACCCAGTACTTC. Its protein is CASSQGTSNPGETQYF. This chain connects TRBV4-1 to TRBJ2-5; 9 nucleotides agree with TRBD2. The J segment lost 4 bases and the V segment lost 3 bases, leaving 9 bases of the junction unmatched. Germline loops: CDR1 MGHRA, CDR2 YSYEKL. This CDR3 region has 16 residues.

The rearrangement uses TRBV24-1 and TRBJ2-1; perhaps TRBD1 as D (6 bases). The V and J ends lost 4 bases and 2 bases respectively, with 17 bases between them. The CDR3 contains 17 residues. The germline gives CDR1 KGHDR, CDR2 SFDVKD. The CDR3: CATSDPNWAGAYNEQFF. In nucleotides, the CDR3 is TGTGCCACCAGTGACCCAAATTGGGCAGGGGCCTACAATGAGCAGTTCTTC.

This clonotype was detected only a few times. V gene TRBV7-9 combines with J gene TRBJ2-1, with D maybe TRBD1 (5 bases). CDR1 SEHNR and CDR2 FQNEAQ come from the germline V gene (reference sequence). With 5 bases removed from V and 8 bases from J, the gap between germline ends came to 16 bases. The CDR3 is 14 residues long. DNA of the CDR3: TGTGCCAGCAGCCACGACGCAGGGCCCCATGAGCAGTTCTTC. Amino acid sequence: CASSHDAGPHEQFF.

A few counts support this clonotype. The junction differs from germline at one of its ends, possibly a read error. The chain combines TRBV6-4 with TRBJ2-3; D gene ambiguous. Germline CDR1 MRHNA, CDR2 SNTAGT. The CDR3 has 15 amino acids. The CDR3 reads CASSNSRSSTDTQYF. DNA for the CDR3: TGTGCCAGCAGTAACTCAAGGAGTTCCACAGATACGCAGTATTTT.

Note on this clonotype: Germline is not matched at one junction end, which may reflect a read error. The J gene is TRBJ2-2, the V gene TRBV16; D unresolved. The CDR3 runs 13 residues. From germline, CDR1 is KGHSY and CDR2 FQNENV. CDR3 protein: CSSSQFKTGELFF. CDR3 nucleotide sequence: TGTTCCAGCAGCCAATTTAAGACCGGGGAGCTGTTTTTT.

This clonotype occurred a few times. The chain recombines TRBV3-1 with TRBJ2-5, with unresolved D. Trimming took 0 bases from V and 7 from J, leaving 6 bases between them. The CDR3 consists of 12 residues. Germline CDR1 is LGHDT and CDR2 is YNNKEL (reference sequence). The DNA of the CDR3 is TGTGCCAGCAGCCAAGATAGGAGGACCCAGTACTTC. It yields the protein CASSQDRRTQYF.

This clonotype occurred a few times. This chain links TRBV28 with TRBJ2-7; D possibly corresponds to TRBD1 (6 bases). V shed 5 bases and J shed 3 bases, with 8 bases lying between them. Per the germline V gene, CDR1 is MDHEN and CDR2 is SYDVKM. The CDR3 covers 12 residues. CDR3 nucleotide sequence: TGTGCCAGCAGTCGGACAGACTACGAGCAGTACGTC. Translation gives CASSRTDYEQYV.

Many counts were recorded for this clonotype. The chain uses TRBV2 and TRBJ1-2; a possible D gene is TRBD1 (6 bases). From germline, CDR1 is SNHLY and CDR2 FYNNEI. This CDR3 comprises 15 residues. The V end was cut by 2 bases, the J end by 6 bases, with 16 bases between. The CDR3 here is CASSESSRDTNGYTF. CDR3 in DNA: TGTGCCAGCAGTGAATCGTCCCGGGACACAAATGGCTACACCTTC.

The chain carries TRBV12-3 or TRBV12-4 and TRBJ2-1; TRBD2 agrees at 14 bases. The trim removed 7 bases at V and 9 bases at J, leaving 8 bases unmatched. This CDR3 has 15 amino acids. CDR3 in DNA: TGTGCCAGCAAAACGGGACTAGCGGGAGCAAGTGAGCAGTTCTTC. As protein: CASKTGLAGASEQFF.

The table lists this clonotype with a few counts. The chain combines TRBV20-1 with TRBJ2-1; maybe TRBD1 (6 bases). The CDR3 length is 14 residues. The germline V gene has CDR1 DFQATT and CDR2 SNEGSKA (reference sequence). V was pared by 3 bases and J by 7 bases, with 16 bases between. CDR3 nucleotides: TGCAGTGCTAGTCGGCAGGGGCACGGTAATGAGCAGTTCTTC. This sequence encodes CSASRQGHGNEQFF.

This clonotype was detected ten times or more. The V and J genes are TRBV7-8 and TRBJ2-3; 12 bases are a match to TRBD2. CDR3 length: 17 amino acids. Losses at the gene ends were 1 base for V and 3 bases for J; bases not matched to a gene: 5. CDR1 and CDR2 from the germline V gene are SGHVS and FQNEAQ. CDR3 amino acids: CASSLGSGLAGTDTQYF. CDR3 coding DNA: TGTGCCAGCAGCTTAGGATCCGGACTAGCGGGAACAGATACGCAGTATTTT. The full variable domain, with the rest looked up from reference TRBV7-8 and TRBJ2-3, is GAGVSQSPRYKVAKRGQDVALRCDPISGHVSLFWYQQALGQGPEFLTYFQNEAQLDKSGLPSDRFFAERPEGSVSTLKIQRTQQEDSAVYLCASSLGSGLAGTDTQYFGPGTRLTVL.

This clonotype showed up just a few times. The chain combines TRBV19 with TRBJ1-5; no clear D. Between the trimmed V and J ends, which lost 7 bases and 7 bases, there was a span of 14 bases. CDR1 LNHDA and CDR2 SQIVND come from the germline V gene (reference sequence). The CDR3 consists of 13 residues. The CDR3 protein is CASTRNSLQPQHF. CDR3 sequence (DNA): TGTGCCAGTACCCGAAATTCCTTGCAGCCCCAGCATTTT.

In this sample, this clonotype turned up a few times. CDR3 DNA: TGTGCCAGCAGCTCTTTTAAGGACTACAATGAGCAGTTCTTC. Protein sequence: CASSSFKDYNEQFF. The chain employs TRBV7-9 and TRBJ2-1, with D uncertain. Deletions cut 4 bases from V and 3 bases from J, with 10 bases between. Per the germline V gene, CDR1 is SEHNR and CDR2 is FQNEAQ (reference sequence). The CDR3 contains 14 residues.

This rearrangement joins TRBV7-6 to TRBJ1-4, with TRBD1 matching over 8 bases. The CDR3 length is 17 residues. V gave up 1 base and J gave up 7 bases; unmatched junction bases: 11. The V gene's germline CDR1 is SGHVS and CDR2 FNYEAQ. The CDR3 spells CASSLGSGQGGGEKLFF. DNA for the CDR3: TGTGCCAGCAGCTTAGGGTCAGGACAGGGAGGAGGTGAAAAACTGTTTTTT.

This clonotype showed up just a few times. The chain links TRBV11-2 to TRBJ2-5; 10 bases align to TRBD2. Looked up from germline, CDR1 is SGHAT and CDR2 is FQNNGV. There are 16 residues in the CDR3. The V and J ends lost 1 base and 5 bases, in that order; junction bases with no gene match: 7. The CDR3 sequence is CASSLGAGGIGETQYF. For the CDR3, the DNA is TGTGCCAGCAGCTTAGGAGCGGGAGGGATAGGGGAGACCCAGTACTTC.

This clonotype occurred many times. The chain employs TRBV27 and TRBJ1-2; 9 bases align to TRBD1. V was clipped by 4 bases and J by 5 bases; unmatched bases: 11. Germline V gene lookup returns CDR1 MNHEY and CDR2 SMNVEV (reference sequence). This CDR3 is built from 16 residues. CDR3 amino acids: CASSSKGQGPIYGYTF. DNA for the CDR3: TGTGCCAGCAGTTCAAAAGGACAGGGGCCAATTTATGGCTACACCTTC.

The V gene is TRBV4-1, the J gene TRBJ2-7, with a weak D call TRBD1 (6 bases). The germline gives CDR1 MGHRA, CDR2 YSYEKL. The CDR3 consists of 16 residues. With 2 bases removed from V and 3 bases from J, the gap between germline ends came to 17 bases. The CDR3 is CASSQPTGTPDYEQYF. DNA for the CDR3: TGCGCCAGCAGCCAACCCACCGGGACACCCGACTACGAGCAGTACTTC.